What follows are 30 T cell receptor beta chains derived from one specimen sequenced in a study of beta chain features in type 1 diabetes. Expressed TCRB transcripts were sequenced because the isolated RNA had all been reverse transcribed beforehand. Generated by immunoSEQ multiplex PCR, the TCRdb table keeps only in-frame clones and is missing some. The table has 200,000 to 300,000 clones, 13% to 15% seen once. Sequenced material: naive CD4+ T cells from blood. The source is a woman aged 40 to 50 in good health.

This clone was observed a few times. The chain is built from TRBV25-1 and TRBJ2-2; D gene ambiguous. The V end was cut by 4 bases, the J end by 0 bases, with 3 bases between. Per the germline V gene, CDR1 is MGHDK and CDR2 is SYGVNS. The CDR3 spans 13 residues. CDR3 sequence: CASSVANTGELFF. CDR3 in DNA: TGTGCCAGCAGTGTCGCGAACACCGGGGAGCTGTTTTTT. Full variable domain (rest looked up from reference TRBV25-1 and TRBJ2-2): EADIYQTPRYLVIGTGKKITLECSQTMGHDKMYWYQQDPGMELHLIHYSYGVNSTEKGDLSSESTVSRIRTEHFPLTLESARPSHTSQYLCASSVANTGELFFGEGSRLTVL.

This clone was observed a few times. The rearrangement joins TRBV7-7 to TRBJ2-3; 13 bases agree with TRBD2. Germline values: CDR1 SSHAT, CDR2 FNYEAQ (reference sequence). The CDR3 consists of 17 residues. Trimming took 5 bases from V and 0 from J; bases not matched to a gene: 5. CDR3 residues: CASSPGLAGSSTDTQYF. The CDR3 DNA follows: TGTGCCAGCAGCCCGGGACTAGCGGGGTCTAGCACAGATACGCAGTATTTT.

This chain links TRBV7-9 with TRBJ1-3; no definite D call. The length of the CDR3 is 13 residues. The germline V gene has CDR1 SEHNR and CDR2 FQNEAQ (reference sequence). Trimming removed 2 bases from V and 4 bases from J, with 6 bases in between. Written as DNA, the CDR3 is TGTGCCAGCAGCTTATTGCTAGGAAACACCATATATTTT. Its protein is CASSLLLGNTIYF.

In DNA, the CDR3 is TGTGCCAGCAGCCAAGAGGGCGGGGGGGAACATGCCCAGTACTTC. As protein: CASSQEGGGEHAQYF. The chain couples TRBV4-2 to TRBJ2-5, with 9 bases lining up with TRBD2. V shed 0 bases, J shed 9 bases, and the junction held 8 bases outside the gene matches. CDR3 length: 15 residues. Germline-derived CDR1 and CDR2 are LGHNA and YNFKEQ.

The rearrangement joins TRBV2 to TRBJ2-3; 10 nucleotides agree with TRBD2. The CDR3 contains 15 residues. CDR1 and CDR2 from the germline V gene are SNHLY and FYNNEI. The trim removed 7 bases at V and 2 bases at J, leaving 6 bases unmatched. This CDR3 reads CASNRLAGDTDTQYF. Here the CDR3 DNA reads TGTGCCAGCAATAGGCTAGCGGGGGACACAGATACGCAGTATTTT. Drawing the rest from reference TRBV2 and TRBJ2-3, the complete variable domain is EPEVTQTPSHQVTQMGQEVILRCVPISNHLYFYWYRQILGQKVEFLVSFYNNEISEKSEIFDDQFSVERPDGSNFTLKIRSTKLEDSAMYFCASNRLAGDTDTQYFGPGTRLTVL.

This clone was counted ten times or more. CDR3 amino acids: CSVRQGETQYF. The DNA for the CDR3 is TGCAGCGTAAGACAGGGAGAGACCCAGTACTTC. J is TRBJ2-5 and V is TRBV29-1; 7 nucleotides match TRBD1. The CDR3 is 11 amino acids. Looked up from germline, CDR1 is SQVTM and CDR2 is ANQGSEA. Germline trimming cut 6 bases from V and 4 bases from J; bases unmatched to any gene: 2.

The V call is TRBV19, the J call TRBJ1-6; D call uncertain. V gave up 0 bases and J gave up 9 bases, with 12 bases separating them. There are 15 residues in the CDR3. Germline V gene data show CDR1 as LNHDA and CDR2 as SQIVND (reference sequence). The CDR3 DNA is TGTGCCAGTAGTATAGACCTGGAGGCTAGTTCACCCCTCCACTTT. Its protein is CASSIDLEASSPLHF.

The chain combines TRBV4-1 with TRBJ1-1; D is unresolved. This CDR3 spans 17 amino acids. The V gene's germline CDR1 is MGHRA and CDR2 YSYEKL. Trimming pared 1 base from V and 1 base from J, leaving 16 bases between. The CDR3: CASSQGETREWNTEAFF. CDR3 nucleotides: TGCGCCAGCAGCCAAGGGGAGACACGGGAGTGGAACACTGAAGCTTTCTTT.

CDR3 loop: CASSRGSGWETQYF. The CDR3 region has the DNA TGTGCCAGCTCCCGTGGGAGTGGATGGGAGACCCAGTACTTC. The chain has TRBV18 and TRBJ2-5; tentatively, D is TRBD2 (5 bases). Germline assignment: CDR1 KGHSH and CDR2 LQKENI. There are 14 residues in the CDR3. The ends were cut back, 6 bases at V and 5 bases at J, with 16 bases in the middle.

J is TRBJ1-3 and V is TRBV5-1; TRBD1 matches 7 bases. CDR3 length: 15 residues. Germline CDR1 reads SGHRS; CDR2 reads YFSETQ. The V segment lost 1 base and the J segment 1 base; nucleotides outside the gene matches: 2. The CDR3 region has the DNA TGCGCCAGCAGCTTGATGACAGGGTCTGGAAACACCATATATTTT. It is translated as CASSLMTGSGNTIYF.

This clone turned up a few times. The chain joins TRBV4-2 to TRBJ2-3; TRBD2 matches at 12 bases. CDR1 and CDR2 from the germline V gene are LGHNA and YNFKEQ. Trimming removed 0 bases from V and 5 bases from J; junction bases left unmatched: 9. There are 18 residues in the CDR3. The CDR3 loop reads CASSQDGGTSGLEDTQYF. CDR3 sequence (DNA): TGTGCCAGCAGCCAAGATGGCGGGACTAGCGGGCTAGAAGATACGCAGTATTTT.

This clone was recorded a few times. The rearrangement joins TRBV10-2 to TRBJ2-7; 11 bases are shared with TRBD1. The CDR3 runs to 18 residues. In germline, CDR1 is WSHSY, CDR2 SAAADI. With 0 bases clipped from V and 1 base from J, the junction kept 8 bases outside the gene matches. The chain's CDR3 is CASSESGAGTGGSYEQYF. The CDR3 bases are TGCGCCAGCAGTGAGTCAGGGGCTGGGACAGGGGGATCCTACGAGCAGTACTTC.

This clone was observed a few times. Other DNA sequences in this specimen translate into the identical CDR3. The chain uses TRBV12-5 and TRBJ1-1; 7 positions match TRBD1. V lost 3 bases, J lost 5 bases, and 3 bases stayed unmatched. The CDR3 covers 13 residues. The germline V gene encodes CDR1 LGHNT and CDR2 FRNRAP. DNA for the CDR3: TGTGCTAGTGGTTTTGACAGGGAAACTGAAGCTTTCTTT. Protein product: CASGFDRETEAFF. Full variable domain (rest looked up from reference TRBV12-5 and TRBJ1-1): DARVTQTPRHKVTEMGQEVTMRCQPILGHNTVFWYRQTMMQGLELLAYFRNRAPLDDSGMPKDRFSAEMPDATLATLKIQPSEPRDSAVYFCASGFDRETEAFFGQGTRLTVV.

This chain uses TRBV2 with TRBJ2-4; tentatively, D is TRBD2 (5 bases). CDR3 length: 15 residues. Trimming shortened V by 7 bases and J by 2 bases, and 15 bases separated the two germline ends. From germline, CDR1 is SNHLY and CDR2 FYNNEI. The CDR3, as DNA: TGTGCCAGCATGCGGCCCGCCGGGACCAAAAACATTCAGTACTTC. Translation: CASMRPAGTKNIQYF.

The rearrangement links TRBV5-1 to TRBJ2-3; 13 bases line up with TRBD2. The CDR3 contains 16 residues. The germline CDR1 and CDR2 sequences are SGHRS and YFSETQ. V lost 5 bases to trimming and J lost 2 bases; unmatched junction nucleotides: 5. As DNA, the CDR3 is TGCGCCAGCAGAGAGGGGACTAGCGGGGCCACAGATACGCAGTATTTT. Its protein is CASREGTSGATDTQYF.

This clone was seen a handful of times. The chain employs TRBV5-1 and TRBJ2-7; D perhaps matches TRBD1 (7 bases). This CDR3 has 14 amino acids. The germline gives CDR1 SGHRS, CDR2 YFSETQ. Trimming shortened V by 2 bases and J by 6 bases, and 15 bases separated the two germline ends. The CDR3 nucleotides are TGCGCCAGCAGCTTTTCGGCAGGGGGAGGCGAGCAGTACTTC. Translating it yields CASSFSAGGGEQYF.

The chain couples TRBV27 to TRBJ1-2; D is perhaps TRBD1 (6 bases). V lost 5 bases and J lost 4, with 11 bases in between. Germline CDR1 MNHEY, CDR2 SMNVEV (reference sequence). The CDR3 covers 13 residues. DNA for the CDR3: TGTGCCAGCAGTCCGACAGGAACCTATGGCTACACCTTC. This translates into CASSPTGTYGYTF.

This clone came up a few times. The chain employs TRBV7-9 and TRBJ2-3; D call uncertain. From germline, CDR1 is SEHNR and CDR2 FQNEAQ (reference sequence). The CDR3 extends over 17 amino acids. Trimming removed 2 bases from V and 2 bases from J, with 17 bases in between. The CDR3 sequence: CASSLTVALTYTDTQYF. CDR3 nucleotides: TGTGCCAGCAGCTTAACTGTAGCACTTACCTACACAGATACGCAGTATTTT.

The gene calls are TRBV7-2 and TRBJ2-1; D gene uncertain. This CDR3 is built from 13 residues. V was cut by 3 bases and J by 5 bases, with 8 bases left in between. Germline CDR1 is SGHTA and CDR2 is FQGNSA. CDR3 in amino acids: CASSLLRDNEQFF. The DNA of the CDR3 is TGTGCCAGCAGCTTGTTAAGAGACAATGAGCAGTTCTTC. Complete variable domain (other parts from reference TRBV7-2 and TRBJ2-1): GAGVSQSPSNKVTEKGKDVELRCDPISGHTALYWYRQSLGQGLEFLIYFQGNSAPDKSGLPSDRFSAERTGGSVSTLTIQRTQQEDSAVYLCASSLLRDNEQFFGPGTRLTVL.

The chain is built from TRBV7-2 and TRBJ2-7, with D possibly being TRBD1 (6 bases). The germline V gene encodes CDR1 SGHTA and CDR2 FQGNSA. The CDR3 is 11 amino acids. Between the trimmed V and J ends, which lost 11 bases and 6 bases, there was a span of 14 bases. For the CDR3, the DNA is TGTGCCGCGAGCTCAGGGGTCGAGCAGTACTTC. This codes for CAASSGVEQYF.

This clone was seen only a few times. This chain's CDR3 is CASQGGQIGELFF. In nucleotides, the CDR3 is TGTGCCTCCCAAGGGGGACAGATCGGGGAGCTGTTTTTT. The gene calls are TRBV6-6 and TRBJ2-2; 7 bases line up with TRBD1. This CDR3 has 13 residues. CDR1 and CDR2 (germline): MNHNY, SVGAGI (reference sequence). The junction had 10 bases not matched to a gene; V was cut back by 11 bases and J by 7 bases.

The genes are TRBV6-5 and TRBJ2-7, with 13 positions matching TRBD2. The CDR3 totals 16 residues. The J segment lost 3 bases and the V segment lost 0 bases, leaving 2 bases of the junction unmatched. CDR1 MNHEY and CDR2 SVGAGI come from the germline V gene. Here the CDR3 reads CASSYSLAGGNYEQYF. DNA for the CDR3: TGTGCCAGCAGTTACTCACTAGCGGGGGGGAACTACGAGCAGTACTTC.

The chain has TRBV19 and TRBJ1-2; 7 bases match TRBD1. CDR1 LNHDA and CDR2 SQIVND come from the germline V gene (reference sequence). There are 13 residues in the CDR3. Trimming at V came to 5 bases and at J to 10 bases, leaving 10 bases not matched to a gene. The CDR3 is CASSVTGVPVYTF. In DNA, the CDR3 is TGTGCCAGTAGTGTCACAGGGGTGCCGGTCTACACCTTC.

The chain carries TRBV25-1 and TRBJ2-5, with 9 bases matching TRBD2. This CDR3 region has 16 residues. Losses at the gene ends were 1 base for V and 2 bases for J; bases not matched to a gene: 5. Looked up from germline, CDR1 is MGHDK and CDR2 is SYGVNS. The CDR3 DNA reads as TGTGCCAGCAGTGAATTGGCGGGGGGGCGTCAAGAGACCCAGTACTTC. This encodes CASSELAGGRQETQYF.

This clone was seen only a few times. The chain combines TRBV5-1 with TRBJ2-5; D call uncertain. V was trimmed by 6 bases and J by 1 base, leaving 4 bases between them. The CDR3 runs to 11 residues. Germline values: CDR1 SGHRS, CDR2 YFSETQ. The CDR3 sequence is CASTSQETQYF. Written as DNA, the CDR3 is TGCGCCAGCACATCCCAAGAGACCCAGTACTTC. The variable domain in full, with the rest retrieved from reference TRBV5-1 and TRBJ2-5, is KAGVTQTPRYLIKTRGQQVTLSCSPISGHRSVSWYQQTPGQGLQFLFEYFSETQRNKGNFPGRFSGRQFSNSRSEMNVSTLELGDSALYLCASTSQETQYFGPGTRLLVL.

This chain uses TRBV2 with TRBJ2-7; D gene unclear. V was clipped by 8 bases and J by 1 base, with 15 bases between them. The CDR3 is 14 residues long. Germline values: CDR1 SNHLY, CDR2 FYNNEI. Written as DNA, the CDR3 is TGTGCCAGCCGAGTTACGGAGATTTCCTACGAGCAGTACTTC. It is translated as CASRVTEISYEQYF. Full variable domain (missing parts from reference TRBV2 and TRBJ2-7): EPEVTQTPSHQVTQMGQEVILRCVPISNHLYFYWYRQILGQKVEFLVSFYNNEISEKSEIFDDQFSVERPDGSNFTLKIRSTKLEDSAMYFCASRVTEISYEQYFGPGTRLTVT.

The chain links TRBV19 to TRBJ1-2; D unclear. Germline CDR1 LNHDA, CDR2 SQIVND (reference sequence). The V and J ends lost 4 bases and 0 bases respectively, with 9 bases between them. CDR3 length: 14 amino acids. The CDR3 nucleotides read TGTGCCAGTAGTAACCAGGCCACTAACTATGGCTACACCTTC. Its protein is CASSNQATNYGYTF.

This clone has a count of ten or more. V usage is TRBV9 and J usage is TRBJ2-1, with D uncertain. The CDR3 extends over 13 amino acids. Per the germline V gene, CDR1 is SGDLS and CDR2 is YYNGEE. Trimming left V 0 bases short and J 9 bases short, with 10 bases between. CDR3 region: CASSVVQEAEQFF. The CDR3 nucleotides are TGTGCCAGCAGCGTAGTACAAGAGGCTGAGCAGTTCTTC.

The chain uses TRBV7-9 and TRBJ2-7; the D is unclear. The CDR3 is made up of 12 amino acids. CDR1 and CDR2 from the germline V gene are SEHNR and FQNEAQ (reference sequence). Trimming left V 3 bases short and J 1 base short, with 4 bases between. The CDR3 region has the DNA TGTGCCAGCAGCTTCGCGTCCTACGAGCAGTACTTC. This translates into CASSFASYEQYF.

This clone was detected ten times or more. The chain carries TRBV7-2 and TRBJ2-7, with D maybe TRBD1 (5 bases). Germline V gene data show CDR1 as SGHTA and CDR2 as FQGNSA. The CDR3 has 14 amino acids. Trimming stripped 2 bases from V and 6 bases from J, with 14 bases between. In DNA, the CDR3 is TGTGCCAGCAGCTTATCAGGGCTCCTGGGCGAGCAGTACTTC. As protein: CASSLSGLLGEQYF.